This T cell receptor beta chain is from a study of early T cells in non-severe SARS-CoV-2 infection. The overall study: Sequencing targeted bulk RNA from unsorted whole blood, leaving chains unpaired.

From the 5' RACE reads, TCRdb called clonotypes with MiXCR, one entry per CDR3 protein. The profile shows about 31,000 distinct CDR3 sequences, 5% to 6% of them singletons. V lost 0 bases and J 6 bases, leaving 6 bases between the germline ends. Germline V gives CDR1 MNHEY, CDR2 SVGEGT. The CDR3 extends over 13 amino acids. This sequence originates from an adult who was a healthcare worker with PCR-confirmed SARS-CoV-2 infection or an uninfected control (not recorded which). The sequencing input was whole blood. The chain couples TRBV6-2 or TRBV6-3 to TRBJ2-1; tentative D call: TRBD2 (5 bases). DNA for the CDR3: TGTGCCAGCAGTTACTCGAGCGGCAATGAGCAGTTCTTC. Amino acid sequence: CASSYSSGNEQFF.